The source of this T cell receptor beta chain is a study of vaccination and CD4 T cells after COVID-19. About the research overall: Participants were administered two doses of either the BNT162b2 or the mRNA-1273 vaccine. Overlapping spike peptides of SARS-CoV-2, HCoV-NL63, HCoV-OC43 and HCoV-229E were used, and cells were stimulated with them. Post-COVID samples were collected a median around 100 days following diagnosis, spanning 35 to 161.

Germline values: CDR1 DFQATT, CDR2 SNEGSKA (reference sequence). The CDR3 has 12 amino acids. J was trimmed by 2 bases and V by 5 bases; bases with no gene match: 2. Cultured CD4+ T-cell DNA underwent Oncomine TCR Beta short-read sequencing. Cultured CD4+ T cells yielded the extracted genomic DNA. In TCRdb, the PCR reads were re-called with MiXCR into one record per CDR3 protein. This table holds 9,500 to 14,000 distinct CDR3 sequences, under 35% found once. Note on this clonotype: Antigen unknown.

Treatment reported: approximately 10-day PBMC culture with coronavirus spike peptide pools or control peptides (ViraFEST assay). CD4+ T cells of the unexposed donor were collected before the COVID-19 pandemic (2011-2018). This receptor was obtained from a human donor in good health. The V and J genes are TRBV20-1 and TRBJ1-2, with 7 bases lining up with TRBD1. Sequenced sample: CD4+ T cells from blood, cultured in vitro. The CDR3 here is CSAWGQNYGYTF. Here the CDR3 DNA reads TGCAGTGCTTGGGGACAGAACTATGGCTACACCTTC.